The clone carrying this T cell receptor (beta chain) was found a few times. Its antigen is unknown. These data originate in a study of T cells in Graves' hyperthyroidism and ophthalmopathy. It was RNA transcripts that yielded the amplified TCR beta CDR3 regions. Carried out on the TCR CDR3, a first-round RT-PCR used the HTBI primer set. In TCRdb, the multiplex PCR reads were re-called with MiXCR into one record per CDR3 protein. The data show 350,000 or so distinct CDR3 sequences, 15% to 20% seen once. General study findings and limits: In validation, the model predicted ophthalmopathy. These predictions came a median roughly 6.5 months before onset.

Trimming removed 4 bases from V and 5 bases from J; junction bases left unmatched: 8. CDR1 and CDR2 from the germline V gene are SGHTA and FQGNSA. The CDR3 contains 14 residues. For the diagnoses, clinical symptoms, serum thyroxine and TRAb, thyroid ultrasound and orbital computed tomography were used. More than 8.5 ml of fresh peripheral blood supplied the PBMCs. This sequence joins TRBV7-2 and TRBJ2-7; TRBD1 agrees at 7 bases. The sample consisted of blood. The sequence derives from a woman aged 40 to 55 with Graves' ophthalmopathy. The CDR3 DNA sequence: TGTGCCAGCAGCTCCCGGCAGGGGGTGGACGAGCAGTACTTC. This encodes CASSSRQGVDEQYF.